A selection of T cell receptor beta chains follows, all from one sample in a study of prognosis after radiotherapy for stage I lung cancer. TCRdb redid the calling of the multiplex PCR reads with MiXCR, one entry per CDR3 protein. The sample has approximately 18,000 distinct CDR3 sequences; around half are singletons. The material was PBMCs, obtained before or after stereotactic body radiation therapy (not recorded which). Source of these receptors: a donor over 45 with non-small cell lung cancer. Each CDR3 is given with its conserved first and last residue. D genes are given only for firm matches. Where a row states a size, it is once, few, many or the class of an expanded clone; other rows omit it.

>16|TRBV27|TRBJ2-7|.|TRBD2
TGTGCCATCAGTTTAATGGCAAGCGGGAGTTCCTACGAGCATTACTTC
CAISLMASGSSYEHYF
>18|TRBV5-1|TRBJ2-2|.|TRBD2
TGCGCCAGCAGATTGAGGTCCAGCGGGGCCGTCGAAGCCGGGGAGCTGTTTTTT
CASRLRSSGAVEAGELFF
>12|TRBV2|TRBJ2-5|many|.
TGTGCCAGCAGTGAGCGGGGAGAGACCCAGTACTTC
CASSERGETQYF
>15|TRBV28|TRBJ1-5|many|.
TGTGCCAGCAGTTTATCGGGGGGTTCACGACAGCCCCAGCATTTT
CASSLSGGSRQPQHF
>18|TRBV6-2/TRBV6-3|TRBJ2-3|.|.
TGTGACAGCAGGACTCCAGACTCAGGGGCACTACTCACAGATACGCAGTATTTT
CDSRTPDSGALLTDTQYF
>13|TRBV27|TRBJ2-3|many|.
TGTGCCAGCAGCCCGGACTACTCAGATACGCAGTATTTT
CASSPDYSDTQYF
>17|TRBV28|TRBJ2-2|.|TRBD1
TGTGCCAACAAACCGCGACAGGGGACTCTGAGGACCGCGGAGCTGTTTTTT
CANKPRQGTLRTAELFF
>16|TRBV6-2/TRBV6-3|TRBJ2-6|.|.
TGTGCCAGCATACAGGGCGGCATTGCTGGGGCCAACGTCCCGACTTTC
CASIQGGIAGANVPTF
>14|TRBV5-1|TRBJ1-1|many|.
TGCGCCAGCAGCTTGGTGTCAGCGAACACTGAAGCTTTCTTT
CASSLVSANTEAFF
>14|TRBV5-5|TRBJ2-6|.|.
TGTGCCAGCAAATGGGGGTCGGGGGCCAACTTCCTGACTTTC
CASKWGSGANFLTF
>13|TRBV6-9|TRBJ1-5|.|.
TGTGCCAGCAGTTCCCTGGGCAATCAGCCCCAGCATTTT
CASSSLGNQPQHF
>16|TRBV20-1|TRBJ2-4|many|TRBD2
TGCAGTGCTAGTCAAATCCGGACTAGCGGACAAAACATTCAGTACTTC
CSASQIRTSGQNIQYF
>16|TRBV29-1|TRBJ2-1|many|TRBD2
TGCAGCGTTGAAGGGCTAGCGGGAGAAGCATACAATGAGCAGTTCTTC
CSVEGLAGEAYNEQFF
>17|TRBV28|TRBJ2-6|.|.
TGTGCCAGCAGACCCCGGTTTGGGACTGGCTGGGCCAACGTCCTGACTTTC
CASRPRFGTGWANVLTF
>14|TRBV7-2|TRBJ1-5|once|.
TGTGCCAGCTACCACGGGGAGGGGAATCAGCCCCAGCATTTT
CASYHGEGNQPQHF
>16|TRBV6-2/TRBV6-3|TRBJ1-6|medium-sized|.
TGTGCCAGCAGCCCTCGGGGAAGGGCCAATAATTCACCCCTCCACTTT
CASSPRGRANNSPLHF
>15|TRBV6-2/TRBV6-3|TRBJ2-1|.|.
TGTGCCATCAGGGAAAGCGGGTGCTCCTACAATGAGCAGTTCTTC
CAIRESGCSYNEQFF
>16|TRBV20-1|TRBJ2-3|.|TRBD2
TGCAGTGCCGAGACTAGCGGTAGGGCTAGGCCAGATACGCAGTATTTT
CSAETSGRARPDTQYF
>13|TRBV5-1|TRBJ2-5|.|.
TGCGCCAGCAGCTTGGGGGGACGAGAGACCCAGTACTTC
CASSLGGRETQYF
>14|TRBV5-1|TRBJ1-4|many|.
TGCGCCAGCAGCTTGGCCGGGGTTAATGAAAAACTGTTTTTT
CASSLAGVNEKLFF
>13|TRBV6-1|TRBJ1-2|.|.
TGTGCCAGCTCAATGGGAACAAACTATGGCTACATCTTC
CASSMGTNYGYIF
>15|TRBV11-2|TRBJ1-2|.|TRBD1
TGTGCCAGCAGAAATCCGGGACAGGGGATTTTTGGCTACACCTTC
CASRNPGQGIFGYTF
>17|TRBV5-1|TRBJ2-3|.|TRBD2
TGCGCCAGCAGCTTGGGTCCTAGCGGGACAGGCACAGATACGCAGTATTTT
CASSLGPSGTGTDTQYF
>15|TRBV7-9|TRBJ1-3|many|.
TGTGCCAGCAGCTACCAAGACACTCCTGGAAACACCATATATTTT
CASSYQDTPGNTIYF
>15|TRBV2|TRBJ1-2|.|.
TGTGCCAGCAGTGTCCTGGAGTCAGGGTTGGATGGCTACACCTTC
CASSVLESGLDGYTF
>15|TRBV28|TRBJ1-5|.|TRBD1
TGTGCCAGAAGTTTATCCGGGACAGGGAGTCGGCCCCAGCATTTT
CARSLSGTGSRPQHF
>17|TRBV5-8|TRBJ2-1|many|.
TGTGCCAGCAGCTTGGCCTTCGGGCTGAGCTGGGTCAATGAGCAGTTCTTC
CASSLAFGLSWVNEQFF
>15|TRBV7-2|TRBJ2-1|.|TRBD2
TGTGCCAGCAGCACGACTAGCGGGGGGGAGAATGAGCAGTTCTTC
CASSTTSGGENEQFF
>17|TRBV7-3|TRBJ2-3|.|TRBD2
TGTGCCAGCAGCCCACTGTGGACTAGCGACTACACAGATACGCAGTATTTT
CASSPLWTSDYTDTQYF
>13|TRBV19|TRBJ1-6|.|.
TGTGCCAGTTGCCCTCAAAGCGGAACACCCCTCCACTTT
CASCPQSGTPLHF
>18|TRBV5-5|TRBJ1-2|many|TRBD1
TGTGCCAGCAGCAAAGGACAGGGAAACAGAAATACCAACTATGGCTACACCTTC
CASSKGQGNRNTNYGYTF
>14|TRBV28|TRBJ2-7|.|.
TGTGCCAGCAGTGTCGGGACGGATGAGGACGAGCAGTACTTC
CASSVGTDEDEQYF
>15|TRBV7-2|TRBJ1-1|.|TRBD1
TGTGCCAGCAGCTTGGTCGGACAGGGGAACACTGAAGCTTTCTTT
CASSLVGQGNTEAFF
>15|TRBV24-1|TRBJ1-2|.|.
TGTGCCACCAGTGAAACCGGACGGCGGGCAGGGGGCTACACCTTC
CATSETGRRAGGYTF
>16|TRBV7-2|TRBJ2-6|.|TRBD1
TGTGCCAGCAGCCCAGGGGGCGCGTGGGGGGCCAACGTCCTGACTTTC
CASSPGGAWGANVLTF
>13|TRBV6-2/TRBV6-3|TRBJ2-7|.|.
TGTGCCAGCGAGGGGGGCTACTCCTACGAGCAGTACTTC
CASEGGYSYEQYF
>18|TRBV24-1|TRBJ2-2|.|TRBD2
TGTGCCACCAGTGATTTTACTAGCGGGAGTGGGTACACCGGGGAGCTGTTTTTT
CATSDFTSGSGYTGELFF
>15|TRBV11-3|TRBJ2-5|.|.
TGTGCCAGCAGCTTAAGGGGGGATGGGCAAGAGACCCAGTACTTC
CASSLRGDGQETQYF
>17|TRBV5-6|TRBJ2-2|many|.
TGTGCCAGCAGCTTGGGGGAATTGCGGCTAAACACCGGGGAGCTGTTTTTT
CASSLGELRLNTGELFF
>13|TRBV12-3/TRBV12-4|TRBJ2-7|.|TRBD2
TGTGCCAGCAGTTTAGGGGGGAGGGACGAGCAGTACTTC
CASSLGGRDEQYF
>17|TRBV7-2|TRBJ2-7|.|TRBD2
TGTGCCAGCAGCCTGACCGGGACTAGGGCTTACTCCTACGATCAGTACTTC
CASSLTGTRAYSYDQYF
>17|TRBV11-1|TRBJ2-7|.|TRBD1
TGTGCCAGCAGCCAAGACTGGAGGACAGGGGGCTCCTACGAGCAGTACTTC
CASSQDWRTGGSYEQYF
>16|TRBV2|TRBJ2-2|.|.
TGTGCCAGCAGGACCCCACGGGGCCGGGACACCGGGGAGCTGTTTTTT
CASRTPRGRDTGELFF
>15|TRBV6-1|TRBJ1-6|.|TRBD1
TGTGCCAGCAGCACCGCCTGGACAGGATCCTCACCCCTCCACTTT
CASSTAWTGSSPLHF
>16|TRBV5-1|TRBJ2-5|.|.
TGCGCCAGCAGCTTGGGGACATTAACTCACGGGGAGACCCAGTACTTC
CASSLGTLTHGETQYF
>14|TRBV19|TRBJ2-1|.|TRBD2
TGTGCCAGTATTAGGAGCGGGATGGTCGGTGAGCAGTTCTTC
CASIRSGMVGEQFF
>15|TRBV27|TRBJ2-7|.|TRBD1
TGTGCCAGCAGTTGCCGAGGGACAGGGCCCTACGAGCAGTACTTC
CASSCRGTGPYEQYF
>15|TRBV2|TRBJ1-6|few|TRBD1
TGTGCCAGCAGAGTGGGACAGGGCTTTATTTCACCCCTCCACTTT
CASRVGQGFISPLHF
>15|TRBV28|TRBJ2-2|.|TRBD2
TGTGCCAGCATCATAGCGGGAGCACGGACCGGCGAGCTGTTTTTT
CASIIAGARTGELFF
>17|TRBV6-9|TRBJ2-2|.|TRBD2
TGTGCCAGCAGTTACGCCTCGGGACTAGACCTCACCGGGGAGCTGTTTTTT
CASSYASGLDLTGELFF
>11|TRBV11-2|TRBJ2-5|.|.
TGTGCCAGCAGCATGAGGGAGACCCAGTACTTC
CASSMRETQYF
>14|TRBV30|TRBJ2-7|many|.
TGTGCCTGGAGTGATGGGGGGAGTGGCTACGAGCAGTACTTC
CAWSDGGSGYEQYF
>15|TRBV27|TRBJ2-1|.|.
TGTGCCAGCATTCCTAGCAGGATCTCCTACAATGAGCAGTTCTTC
CASIPSRISYNEQFF
>17|TRBV7-9|TRBJ2-1|few|TRBD1
TGTGCCAGCAGCTTTGGAGCCGGGACAGGGGGGTACAATGAGCAGTTCTTC
CASSFGAGTGGYNEQFF
>16|TRBV6-1|TRBJ1-3|.|.
TGTGCCAGCAGAAACGAAGTAGGGAGGGAGGGGAACACCATATATTTT
CASRNEVGREGNTIYF
>15|TRBV5-8|TRBJ2-3|many|.
TGTGCCAGCAGCTTGGTCTTAACTACCACAGATACGCAGTATTTT
CASSLVLTTTDTQYF
>15|TRBV5-6|TRBJ1-4|many|TRBD1
TGTGCCAGCAGCTGGGGGCCTCGACAGGGTGAAAAACTGTTTTTT
CASSWGPRQGEKLFF
>15|TRBV11-2|TRBJ2-1|.|TRBD1
TGTGCCAGCAGCTGGGGACAGGGGATCGGCAATGAGCAGTTCTTC
CASSWGQGIGNEQFF
>15|TRBV18|TRBJ1-2|.|.
TGTGCCAGCTCACCCGAGACCCCGGGGATCTATGGCTACACCTTC
CASSPETPGIYGYTF
>15|TRBV7-8|TRBJ2-1|.|.
TGTGCCAGCAGCTTAAGGTGGTGGCTCTACAATGAGCAGTTCTTC
CASSLRWWLYNEQFF